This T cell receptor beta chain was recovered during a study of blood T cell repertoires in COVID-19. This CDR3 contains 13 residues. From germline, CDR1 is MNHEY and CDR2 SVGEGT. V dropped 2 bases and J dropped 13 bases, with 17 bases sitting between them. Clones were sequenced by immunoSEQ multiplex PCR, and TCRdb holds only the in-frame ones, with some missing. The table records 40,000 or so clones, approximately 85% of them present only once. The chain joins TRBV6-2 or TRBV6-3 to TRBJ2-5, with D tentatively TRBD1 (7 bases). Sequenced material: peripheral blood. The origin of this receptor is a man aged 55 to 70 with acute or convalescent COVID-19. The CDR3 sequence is CASSYAGQQGRYF. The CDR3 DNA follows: TGTGCCAGCAGTTACGCGGGACAGCAAGGGCGGTACTTC.